The 10 T cell receptor beta chains listed next were all sequenced from one sample in a study of CD8 T cells in ankylosing spondylitis. Antigens of these TCRs are unknown. Study-level findings and limits: About 8 highly homologous variants made up a TCR beta motif that seemed to typify ankylosing spondylitis blood.

Using its own MiXCR run on the 5' RACE reads, TCRdb lists one record per CDR3 protein. Of under 850,000 distinct CDR3 sequences in the sample, roughly 19% were seen once. The sequenced sample consisted of blood, either unsorted or a sorted T cell fraction (not recorded which). The source of these receptors is a male donor with ankylosing spondylitis.

The chain uses TRBV4-1 and TRBJ2-2; 8 bases line up with TRBD1. The CDR3 has 17 residues. In germline, CDR1 is MGHRA, CDR2 YSYEKL. V shed 1 base, J shed 3 bases, and the junction held 7 bases outside the gene matches. The CDR3, as DNA: TGCGCCAGCAGCCAAGCGGCAGGGGGCTTGGACACCGGGGAGCTGTTTTTT. Translating gives CASSQAAGGLDTGELFF.

In its sample, this clonotype was seen a few times. The rearrangement joins TRBV29-1 to TRBJ2-7; the match to TRBD1 covers 9 bases. The V gene end was trimmed by 7 bases and the J gene end by 2 bases; junction bases not matched to a gene: 9. CDR1 is SQVTM and CDR2 is ANQGSEA in the germline V gene. The CDR3 covers 14 residues. The CDR3 region is CSAEVQGAPYEQYF. The CDR3 region has the DNA TGCAGCGCCGAGGTACAGGGGGCCCCCTACGAGCAGTACTTC.

The CDR3 sequence is CAIFRPRATDTQYF. DNA for the CDR3: TGTGCCATCTTTCGCCCCCGGGCCACAGATACGCAGTATTTT. The rearrangement links TRBV27 to TRBJ2-3, with unresolved D. There are 14 residues in the CDR3. From germline, CDR1 is MNHEY and CDR2 SMNVEV (reference sequence). Between the trimmed V and J ends, which lost 10 bases and 2 bases, there was a span of 16 bases.

V usage is TRBV2 and J usage is TRBJ2-2, with TRBD1 as a possible D gene (6 bases). Germline-derived CDR1 and CDR2 are SNHLY and FYNNEI. V dropped 4 bases and J dropped 4 bases, with 13 bases sitting between them. The CDR3 length is 15 residues. The CDR3 region is CASSGQGLGTGELFF. The CDR3 DNA reads TGTGCCAGCAGTGGGCAGGGGCTGGGCACCGGGGAGCTGTTTTTT.

This clonotype was detected only a few times. The chain uses TRBV5-1 and TRBJ2-5; tentatively, D is TRBD1 or TRBD2 (5 bases each). Germline assignment: CDR1 SGHRS and CDR2 YFSETQ. CDR3 length: 14 residues. Trimming took off 3 bases at V and 3 bases at J, with 12 bases between the two ends. The CDR3 DNA sequence: TGCGCCAGCAGCTCTACTAGAGGGGAAGAGACCCAGTACTTC. Translation: CASSSTRGEETQYF.

This clonotype showed up just a few times. This sequence joins TRBV7-2 and TRBJ2-7, with unresolved D. Germline lookup yields CDR1 SGHTA and CDR2 FQGNSA. The CDR3 is made up of 15 amino acids. Between the trimmed V and J ends, which lost 5 bases and 3 bases, there was a span of 17 bases. The CDR3 loop is CASSPLGGTFYEQYF. In DNA form, the CDR3 reads TGTGCCAGCAGCCCCCTCGGCGGAACCTTCTACGAGCAGTACTTC.

This clonotype was detected only a few times. V usage is TRBV9 and J usage is TRBJ1-1; possibly TRBD1 for D (6 bases). Germline loops: CDR1 SGDLS, CDR2 YYNGEE. This CDR3 spans 14 amino acids. V dropped 4 bases and J dropped 4 bases, with 14 bases sitting between them. DNA of the CDR3: TGTGCCAGCAGCCCCGAGGGGGGATTCACTGAAGCTTTCTTT. This sequence encodes CASSPEGGFTEAFF.

The V and J genes are TRBV4-1 and TRBJ1-2; 8 bases match TRBD1. This CDR3 is 15 amino acids long. Germline CDR1 and CDR2: MGHRA and YSYEKL. V lost 0 bases and J lost 6; bases outside the gene matches: 6. CDR3: CASSQDQAGGDGYTF. The CDR3 nucleotides read TGCGCCAGCAGCCAAGATCAGGCAGGGGGCGATGGCTACACCTTC.

The gene calls are TRBV5-1 and TRBJ2-2; the D is unclear. V lost 2 bases to trimming and J lost 3 bases, with 11 bases between them. The germline gives CDR1 SGHRS, CDR2 YFSETQ. The length of the CDR3 is 15 residues. CDR3 DNA: TGCGCCAGCAGCTTAACGACCGGTTACACCGGGGAGCTGTTTTTT. This encodes CASSLTTGYTGELFF.

The chain uses TRBV6-5 and TRBJ2-7; no firm D call. V lost 0 bases and J 3 bases, leaving 12 bases between the germline ends. Germline V lookup: CDR1 MNHEY, CDR2 SVGAGI. CDR3 size: 15 residues. This CDR3 reads CASSYSWPTYYEQYF. The CDR3 DNA is TGTGCCAGCAGTTACTCTTGGCCCACCTACTACGAGCAGTACTTC.